What follows are 14 T cell receptor beta chains derived from one specimen sequenced in a study of T cell responses to AZD1222 COVID-19 vaccine. Produced via immunoSEQ multiplex PCR; TCRdb's table is partial and in-frame only. Here the sample spans some 64,000 clones, over 70% being singletons. The specimen comprised peripheral blood, sampled on day 0 of AZD1222 vaccination. The source of these receptors is an adult in good health.

The chain couples TRBV10-3 to TRBJ2-1; D gene ambiguous. The germline V and J ends were trimmed by 0 bases and 7 bases, with 4 bases remaining between them. CDR3 size: 12 residues. Per the germline V gene, CDR1 is ENHRY and CDR2 is SYGVKD. This CDR3 reads CAISESVNEQFF. The CDR3 coding sequence is TGTGCCATCAGTGAGTCGGTTAATGAGCAGTTCTTC.

The V gene is TRBV13, the J gene TRBJ1-1; D not certain. V shed 0 bases and J shed 8 bases, with 10 bases lying between them. The germline V gene encodes CDR1 PRHDT and CDR2 FYEKMQ (reference sequence). The CDR3 length is 13 residues. The CDR3 reads CASSLGAGTEAFF. CDR3 coding DNA: TGTGCCAGCAGCTTAGGCGCGGGTACAGAAGCTTTCTTT.

This clone was counted a few times. This chain connects TRBV4-2 to TRBJ1-5; weak D call: TRBD1 (5 bases). Germline V CDR1 and CDR2: LGHNA, YNFKEQ. V was clipped by 0 bases and J by 7 bases, with 13 bases between them. This CDR3 is built from 15 residues. CDR3 in DNA: TGTGCCAGCAGCCAAGAGATCCAGGGCGAGCAGCCCCAGCATTTT. Translating gives CASSQEIQGEQPQHF.

This clone showed up just once. V usage is TRBV30 and J usage is TRBJ1-5, with D possibly matching TRBD1 (5 bases). Trimming left V 5 bases short and J 5 bases short, with 13 bases between. The CDR3 contains 13 residues. Germline V gene sequence: CDR1 GTSNPN, CDR2 SVGIG (reference sequence). CDR3 DNA: TGTGCCTGGGGGCGAGGGGAATATCAGCCCCAGCATTTT. Its translation: CAWGRGEYQPQHF.

The chain has TRBV6-1 and TRBJ1-2; D not resolved. V was pared by 3 bases and J by 8 bases, with 7 bases between. The CDR3 runs 11 residues. CDR1 is MNHNS and CDR2 is SASEGT in the germline V gene. CDR3 sequence reads: CASSDLLGYTF. The CDR3 nucleotides are TGTGCCAGCAGTGACCTCCTGGGCTACACCTTC.

The genes are TRBV7-2 and TRBJ1-1; 10 nucleotides align to TRBD1. Germline loops: CDR1 SGHTA, CDR2 FQGNSA. This CDR3 region has 17 residues. V lost 2 bases and J lost 0; bases outside the gene matches: 6. CDR3 in amino acids: CASSLPDRGQMNTEAFF. In DNA, the CDR3 is TGTGCCAGCAGCTTACCCGACAGGGGGCAGATGAACACTGAAGCTTTCTTT.

This chain uses TRBV2 with TRBJ2-4; D gene unclear. This CDR3 contains 14 residues. V lost 4 bases and J lost 5, with 12 bases in between. The germline gives CDR1 SNHLY, CDR2 FYNNEI. The CDR3 coding sequence is TGTGCCAGCAGTGTTGCAGTCCAGGAAAACATTCAGTACTTC. This translates into CASSVAVQENIQYF.

This rearrangement joins TRBV5-6 to TRBJ2-2, with TRBD1 identical over 7 bases. The CDR3 is 14 residues long. The J segment lost 5 bases and the V segment lost 2 bases, leaving 3 bases of the junction unmatched. Per the germline V gene, CDR1 is SGHDT and CDR2 is YYEEEE. The CDR3 bases are TGTGCCAGCAGCTTAAACAGGGGAACCGGGGAGCTGTTTTTT. Protein: CASSLNRGTGELFF.

The chain combines TRBV19 with TRBJ1-5; TRBD1 matches 7 bases. The CDR3 length is 17 residues. V dropped 5 bases and J dropped 2; count of bases not matched to a gene: 12. The germline gives CDR1 LNHDA, CDR2 SQIVND (reference sequence). The DNA for the CDR3 is TGTGCCAGTAGTCCCGCGCGACAGGGATCAGGCAATCAGCCCCAGCATTTT. The encoded protein is CASSPARQGSGNQPQHF.

In its sample, this clone was seen once. The chain is built from TRBV28 and TRBJ1-5; D is ambiguous. Trimming stripped 3 bases from V and 6 bases from J, with 9 bases between. This CDR3 is built from 13 residues. CDR1 and CDR2 from the germline V gene are MDHEN and SYDVKM. The CDR3 protein is CASSFDEVQPQHF. The DNA of the CDR3 is TGTGCCAGCAGTTTCGATGAGGTTCAGCCCCAGCATTTT.

In the case of this clone: Mismatch with germline at one junction end may stem from a read error. J is TRBJ2-7 and V is TRBV18, with D possibly matching TRBD1 (6 bases). Germline CDR1 and CDR2: KGHSH and LQKENI. This CDR3 spans 11 amino acids. CDR3: CASSSQLGADF. The DNA for the CDR3 is TGTGCCAGCTCATCCCAGTTGGGGGCGGACTTC. The whole variable domain, remainder taken from reference TRBV18 and TRBJ2-7, is NAGVMQNPRHLVRRRGQEARLRCSPMKGHSHVYWYRQLPEEGLKFMVYLQKENIIDESGMPKERFSAEFPKEGPSILRIQQVVRGDSAAYFCASSSQLGADFGPGTRLTVT.

This clone was observed a single time. V usage is TRBV3-1 (or the pseudogene TRBV3-2) and J usage is TRBJ2-7; TRBD1 matches at 9 bases. The CDR3 is 16 amino acids. Germline V gene lookup returns CDR1 LGHDT and CDR2 YNNKEL (reference sequence). Germline trimming cut 0 bases from V and 3 bases from J; bases unmatched to any gene: 6. The CDR3 spells CASSQEWGTGYYEQYF. The CDR3 DNA reads as TGTGCCAGCAGCCAAGAATGGGGGACAGGGTACTACGAGCAGTACTTC.

V gene TRBV6-1 combines with J gene TRBJ2-7, with D possibly matching TRBD2 (6 bases). Germline V gene data show CDR1 as MNHNS and CDR2 as SASEGT. There are 13 residues in the CDR3. The V end was cut by 2 bases, the J end by 3 bases, with 8 bases between. The CDR3 reads CASSERGNYEQYF. CDR3 nucleotides: TGTGCCAGCAGTGAACGGGGGAACTACGAGCAGTACTTC.

The chain recombines TRBV6-2 or TRBV6-3 with TRBJ2-7; 10 bases agree with TRBD2. The V segment lost 2 bases and the J segment 4 bases; nucleotides outside the gene matches: 11. The CDR3 covers 17 residues. CDR1 and CDR2 from the germline V gene are MNHEY and SVGEGT. The DNA of the CDR3 is TGTGCCAGCAGTTACCCCCTAGCGGGGGCCGAAACGTACGAGCAGTACTTC. It encodes CASSYPLAGAETYEQYF.